These 28 T cell receptor beta chains were sequenced from one sample in a study of blood T cells in healthy people across ages. Combining a sample-barcoded 5' primer with a J-beta primer mix, a second PCR ran for about 6 to 12 cycles. TCRdb itself ran the 5' RACE reads through MiXCR, one entry per CDR3 protein. The sample consists of 1,500,000 or so distinct CDR3 sequences, 45% to 70% of them appearing once. Sequenced: blood. The receptors derive from a man in his late teens or twenties in good health.

V gene TRBV29-1 combines with J gene TRBJ2-1, with TRBD1 matching 9 bases. The length of the CDR3 is 13 residues. Germline lookup yields CDR1 SQVTM and CDR2 ANQGSEA. V lost 6 bases to trimming and J lost 10 bases; unmatched junction nucleotides: 10. DNA of the CDR3: TGCAGCGTCGCGGGACAGGGCCCTCTCGAGCAGTTCTTC. This sequence encodes CSVAGQGPLEQFF.

This clonotype was seen once. V and J are TRBV10-1 and TRBJ2-3, with 9 bases fitting TRBD2. Trimming removed 6 bases from V and 2 bases from J; junction bases left unmatched: 6. The CDR3 length is 15 residues. The germline V gene has CDR1 WNHNN and CDR2 SYGVQD (reference sequence). The CDR3 DNA sequence: TGCGCCAGCAGCAGCGGGAGGAGGGACACAGATACGCAGTATTTT. This codes for CASSSGRRDTDTQYF.

The chain combines TRBV27 with TRBJ2-1; D gene uncertain. Per germline, CDR1 MNHEY and CDR2 SMNVEV (reference sequence). The CDR3 has 14 amino acids. V lost 5 bases to trimming and J lost 4 bases, with 12 bases between them. The CDR3 DNA follows: TGTGCCAGCAGTCTCCTGGACCCTTACAATGAGCAGTTCTTC. This translates into CASSLLDPYNEQFF.

The rearrangement joins TRBV12-3 or TRBV12-4 to TRBJ2-1; D may be TRBD1 (5 bases). The CDR3 sequence is 14 residues long. Trimming removed 11 bases from V and 8 bases from J, with 22 bases in between. CDR3 nucleotides: TGTGCCGTACTCCAGGGATCAGGGCCAGATGAGCAGTTCTTC. Its translation is CAVLQGSGPDEQFF.

This clonotype occurred many times. V gene TRBV20-1 combines with J gene TRBJ2-7, with D perhaps matching TRBD1 (5 bases). Germline CDR1 and CDR2: DFQATT and SNEGSKA (reference sequence). This CDR3 comprises 12 residues. V shed 0 bases and J shed 4 bases, with 7 bases lying between them. CDR3 residues: CSARDQGYEQYF. The CDR3 DNA reads as TGCAGTGCTAGAGATCAGGGTTACGAGCAGTACTTC.

The chain uses TRBV4-1 and TRBJ2-4; 9 bases map to TRBD2. TRBJ2-7 matches the DNA end more closely, so the J call is doubtful. CDR3 length: 16 amino acids. The germline V gene encodes CDR1 MGHRA and CDR2 YSYEKL. CDR3 nucleotides: TGCGCCAGCAGGAGTCTGTGGACTAGCGCTTCCTACGAGCAGTACTTC. Encoded protein: CASRSLWTSASYEQYF.

The chain is built from TRBV12-5 and TRBJ1-1; D unclear. The CDR3 totals 13 residues. V lost 0 bases, J lost 1 base, and 3 bases lay in between. The V gene's germline CDR1 is LGHNT and CDR2 FRNRAP. The CDR3 protein is CASGLVGNTEAFF. CDR3 DNA: TGTGCTAGTGGTTTGGTAGGGAACACTGAAGCTTTCTTT. The variable domain in full, completed from reference TRBV12-5 and TRBJ1-1, reads DARVTQTPRHKVTEMGQEVTMRCQPILGHNTVFWYRQTMMQGLELLAYFRNRAPLDDSGMPKDRFSAEMPDATLATLKIQPSEPRDSAVYFCASGLVGNTEAFFGQGTRLTVV.

The chain links TRBV10-3 to TRBJ2-1; D might be TRBD2 (6 bases). The CDR3 totals 19 residues. The ends were cut back, 5 bases at V and 1 base at J, with 24 bases in the middle. The germline gives CDR1 ENHRY, CDR2 SYGVKD. The CDR3 DNA sequence: TGTGCCATCAGTCTTACAACTAGCTCCAAAGGTGGTTCCTACAATGAGCAGTTCTTC. Translated: CAISLTTSSKGGSYNEQFF.

The rearrangement joins TRBV29-1 to TRBJ2-5; D perhaps matches TRBD2 (6 bases). Looked up from germline, CDR1 is SQVTM and CDR2 is ANQGSEA. This CDR3 is 13 amino acids long. V lost 7 bases to trimming and J lost 4 bases, with 16 bases between them. The DNA for the CDR3 is TGCAGCGCATTAGGACGGGGGAGAGAGACCCAGTACTTC. Protein product: CSALGRGRETQYF.

J is TRBJ2-3 and V is TRBV12-3 or TRBV12-4; D is unclear. V dropped 9 bases and J dropped 3 bases, with 7 bases sitting between them. CDR3 size: 11 residues. As DNA, the CDR3 is TGTGCCAGTGTGGGAACAGATACGCAGTATTTT. It translates to CASVGTDTQYF.

This chain links TRBV20-1 with TRBJ1-2; the match to TRBD1 covers 8 bases. CDR3 length equals 13 residues. Germline CDR1 reads DFQATT; CDR2 reads SNEGSKA (reference sequence). Trimming cost V 5 bases and J 2 bases; bases outside gene matches: 4. DNA of the CDR3: TGCAGTGCTCTGGGACAGGTCAACTATGGCTACACCTTC. It yields the protein CSALGQVNYGYTF.

The genes are TRBV3-1 and TRBJ2-6, with D unresolved. The CDR3 length is 17 residues. V lost 1 base and J lost 1, with 11 bases in between. Germline V gene data show CDR1 as LGHDT and CDR2 as YNNKEL (reference sequence). CDR3 region: CASSQVSRASGANVLTF. CDR3 in DNA: TGTGCCAGCAGCCAAGTCTCTCGGGCTTCTGGGGCCAACGTCCTGACTTTC.

The chain carries TRBV18 and TRBJ1-6; TRBD1 matches 10 bases. The germline V gene has CDR1 KGHSH and CDR2 LQKENI. The CDR3 covers 16 residues. After removal of 2 bases from V and 8 bases from J, the junction contained 6 bases not matched to a gene. CDR3 in DNA: TGTGCCAGCTCACCAAACTGGGACAGGGGTTATTCACCCCTCCACTTT. This sequence encodes CASSPNWDRGYSPLHF.

This clonotype has more than one count but fewer than ten. The chain employs TRBV20-1 and TRBJ2-7; possibly TRBD2 for D (5 bases). The CDR3 runs 14 residues. V lost 0 bases to trimming and J lost 1 base, with 10 bases between them. CDR1 and CDR2 from the germline V gene are DFQATT and SNEGSKA (reference sequence). The CDR3 here is CSARDARGSYEQYF. CDR3 bases: TGCAGTGCTAGAGATGCTAGAGGGTCCTACGAGCAGTACTTC.

The V gene is TRBV3-1, the J gene TRBJ1-3; no definite D call. Germline loops: CDR1 LGHDT, CDR2 YNNKEL (reference sequence). Trimming cost V 1 base and J 2 bases, with 6 bases left between them. This CDR3 contains 14 residues. The DNA for the CDR3 is TGTGCCAGCAGCCAAGGGAGCACTGGAAACACCATATATTTT. This encodes CASSQGSTGNTIYF.

This clonotype was seen a handful of times. The chain combines TRBV10-3 with TRBJ1-4; 7 nucleotides match TRBD1. Per the germline V gene, CDR1 is ENHRY and CDR2 is SYGVKD. With V trimmed by 3 bases and J by 3 bases, 7 bases remained unmatched. This CDR3 region has 16 residues. CDR3 sequence reads: CAISEGTAAANEKLFF. DNA of the CDR3: TGTGCCATCAGTGAAGGGACAGCGGCGGCTAATGAAAAACTGTTTTTT.

The chain employs TRBV11-1 and TRBJ2-1; 9 nucleotides align to TRBD1. CDR3 length: 15 amino acids. Germline V gene sequence: CDR1 SGHAT, CDR2 FQDESV (reference sequence). V trimming: 5 bases; J trimming: 4 bases; junction bases outside the gene matches: 6. Here the CDR3 reads CASSRRDREYNEQFF. The CDR3 DNA is TGTGCCAGCAGCCGCCGGGACAGGGAATACAATGAGCAGTTCTTC.

The chain employs TRBV29-1 and TRBJ2-2; 7 nucleotides align to TRBD1. The CDR3 contains 16 residues. The V gene end was trimmed by 4 bases and the J gene end by 3 bases; junction bases not matched to a gene: 11. The V gene's germline CDR1 is SQVTM and CDR2 ANQGSEA. The CDR3 nucleotides read TGCAGCGTTGTGACGGACAGGAGAGGGGACACCGGGGAGCTGTTTTTT. This sequence encodes CSVVTDRRGDTGELFF.

Regarding this clonotype: Germline and junction disagree at one end, which may indicate a read error. The chain joins TRBV14 to TRBJ1-2; 7 bases match TRBD1. The germline CDR1 and CDR2 sequences are SGHDN and FVKESK. The length of the CDR3 is 16 residues. CDR3 DNA sequence: TGTGCCAGTAGCCAAGAGCTCGGGACAGCATCCTATGGCTACACCTTC. Translated, it gives CASSQELGTASYGYTF.

This rearrangement joins TRBV7-2 to TRBJ2-3; TRBD2 agrees at 9 bases. Trimming took 4 bases from V and 5 from J; bases not matched to a gene: 10. Per the germline V gene, CDR1 is SGHTA and CDR2 is FQGNSA. CDR3 length equals 16 residues. CDR3: CASSSNAGGWVDTQYF. The CDR3 region has the DNA TGTGCCAGCAGCTCTAACGCGGGGGGGTGGGTAGATACGCAGTATTTT.

The chain has TRBV3-1 and TRBJ2-4; D may be TRBD2 (6 bases). Trimming took off 0 bases at V and 13 bases at J, with 19 bases between the two ends. Germline V gene data show CDR1 as LGHDT and CDR2 as YNNKEL (reference sequence). CDR3 length: 15 amino acids. CDR3: CASSQETRWSWEQYF. CDR3 DNA sequence: TGTGCCAGCAGCCAAGAGACTAGGTGGTCTTGGGAGCAGTACTTC. The whole variable domain, filled in from reference TRBV3-1 and TRBJ2-4, reads DTAVSQTPKYLVTQMGNDKSIKCEQNLGHDTMYWYKQDSKKFLKIMFSYNNKELIINETVPNRFSPKSPDKAHLNLHINSLELGDSAVYFCASSQETRWSWEQYFGAGTRLSVL.

The genes are TRBV7-9 and TRBJ2-5, with 9 bases identical to TRBD1. Matching the DNA end better, TRBJ2-7 makes the J call doubtful. The CDR3 is 17 amino acids. Germline values: CDR1 SEHNR, CDR2 FQNEAQ (reference sequence). CDR3 in amino acids: CASSVTKGQGTPYEQYF. CDR3 bases: TGTGCCAGCAGCGTTACCAAAGGACAGGGGACCCCCTACGAGCAGTACTTC.

V is TRBV7-9 and J is TRBJ1-1, with D possibly being TRBD1 (6 bases). The V gene lost 4 bases and the J gene lost 6 bases, with 24 bases spanning the gap. Looked up from germline, CDR1 is SEHNR and CDR2 is FQNEAQ (reference sequence). This CDR3 contains 17 residues. CDR3 residues: CASSSAGGTRGLPEAFF. In DNA form, the CDR3 reads TGTGCCAGCAGCTCCGCGGGTGGGACACGGGGGTTACCTGAAGCTTTCTTT.

V gene TRBV6-1 combines with J gene TRBJ2-1; D unresolved. The CDR3 loop spans 14 amino acids. CDR1 and CDR2 from the germline V gene are MNHNS and SASEGT. Trimming removed 4 bases from V and 6 bases from J, with 13 bases in between. Here the CDR3 reads CASSGASLVNEQFF. The CDR3 bases are TGTGCCAGCAGTGGGGCTAGTTTAGTCAATGAGCAGTTCTTC.

The V and J genes are TRBV25-1 and TRBJ2-1; a possible D gene is TRBD1 (5 bases). The CDR3 contains 14 residues. Germline CDR1 is MGHDK and CDR2 is SYGVNS. The V end was cut by 5 bases, the J end by 8 bases, with 16 bases between. This CDR3 reads CASSLWGSWDEQFF. The CDR3 DNA follows: TGTGCCAGCAGTCTTTGGGGCTCCTGGGATGAGCAGTTCTTC.

This chain connects TRBV5-6 to TRBJ2-7; D is ambiguous. Germline CDR1 is SGHDT and CDR2 is YYEEEE. The CDR3 length is 14 residues. Trimming removed 3 bases at V and 2 bases at J, with 12 bases between. The CDR3 spells CASSSRGNTYEQYF. The CDR3 DNA reads TGTGCCAGCAGCTCCCGCGGTAATACCTACGAGCAGTACTTC.

This chain connects TRBV12-3 or TRBV12-4 to TRBJ1-4; 8 bases align to TRBD1. V shed 6 bases and J 7 bases; nucleotides not matched to a gene: 4. The CDR3 length is 13 residues. This CDR3 reads CASSRGTGEKLFF. In DNA form, the CDR3 reads TGTGCCAGCAGCCGCGGGACAGGTGAAAAACTGTTTTTT.

This clonotype showed up just a few times. J is TRBJ1-5 and V is TRBV5-1, with 7 bases fitting TRBD1. Germline loops: CDR1 SGHRS, CDR2 YFSETQ. This CDR3 spans 16 amino acids. V lost 0 bases and J lost 1; bases outside the gene matches: 4. The CDR3: CASSLGTGVSNQPQHF. The CDR3 nucleotides are TGCGCCAGCAGCTTGGGTACAGGGGTAAGCAATCAGCCCCAGCATTTT.